This TCR beta chain was sequenced during a study of regulatory T cells in long-lasting Graves disease. This clonotype has a handful of counts. The time point is: newly diagnosed GD, antithyroid drugs for less than 3 months. Researchers made the TCR library from RNA that was extracted from PBMCs. iRepertoire HTBI primers and Arm-PCR of CDR3 regions built TCR beta libraries. In the authors' methods: Spanning all samples, the identified segments comprised about 62 TRBV and approximately 15 TRBJ. TCRdb itself ran the multiplex PCR reads through MiXCR, one entry per CDR3 protein. TCRdb assigned the V and J calls; the authors' analysis was not used. The data contain some 560,000 distinct CDR3 sequences, about 16% of them singletons. This sample was also put to use in a study of T cells in Graves' hyperthyroidism and ophthalmopathy. This second study says: The study used the HTBI primer set for a first-round RT-PCR of the TCR CDR3.

Sample: peripheral blood mononuclear cells (PBMCs), taken at new diagnosis, from a patient treated with antithyroid drugs. This sequence originates from a woman aged 35-65 years with Graves disease.

CDR3 protein: CASSSTGGDEQYF. The CDR3 DNA follows: TGTGCCAGCAGCTCGACAGGGGGTGACGAGCAGTACTTC. The chain uses TRBV7-9 and TRBJ2-7; 9 bases are a match to TRBD1. The CDR3 consists of 13 residues. Germline lookup yields CDR1 SEHNR and CDR2 FQNEAQ (reference sequence). The junction had 3 bases not matched to a gene; V was cut back by 4 bases and J by 5 bases.